This T cell receptor (beta chain) appears in the sequencing data of a study of T cell responses to AZD1222 COVID-19 vaccine. The assay was immunoSEQ multiplex PCR, and TCRdb's table has in-frame clones only and misses some. The repertoire holds 90,000 to 130,000 clones, with just under 95% as singletons. Study conclusions and caveats: Nearly half of spike-specific TCRs reportedly go after variant regions that carry no mutations. Spike-specific TCRs gained breadth and depth after people received two AZD1222 doses.

Germline CDR1 MNHEY, CDR2 SVGEGT. The CDR3 is 15 residues long. Germline trimming cut 2 bases from V and 8 bases from J; bases unmatched to any gene: 9. As regards this clone: Its antigen remains unknown.

This receptor was taken from an adult who received the AZD1222 COVID-19 vaccine. The material sequenced was peripheral blood, taken 28 days after the second AZD1222 dose. This rearrangement joins TRBV6-2 or TRBV6-3 to TRBJ2-1, with 7 bases fitting TRBD2. CDR3 amino acids: CASSYGGGKFDEQFF. CDR3 DNA sequence: TGTGCCAGCAGTTACGGGGGGGGGAAATTCGATGAGCAGTTCTTC.